This entry lists 28 T cell receptor beta chains sequenced from one sample in a study of human T cells and chemical hapten exposure. MiXCR, run by TCRdb on the RACE reads, gives a single entry per CDR3 protein. In the table there are tens of thousands of distinct CDR3 sequences, around 15% of which are singletons. Time point: pre-sensitization, week 0. The treatment is: therapeutic diphenylcyclopropenone sensitization with weekly scalp DPC. The sequences come from whole blood, collected in connection with sensitization to the hapten diphenylcyclopropenone (DPC). The receptors stem from a woman between 50 and 59 years old with alopecia areata. Some clones in this sample may be carry-over from other donors' samples.

In its sample, this clonotype was seen a few times. This chain connects TRBV2 to TRBJ1-6, with D possibly matching TRBD1 (5 bases). Germline values: CDR1 SNHLY, CDR2 FYNNEI. CDR3 length: 14 residues. V dropped 0 bases and J dropped 13 bases, with 13 bases sitting between them. The CDR3 reads CASSEAWDAGPLHF. The CDR3 coding sequence is TGTGCCAGCAGTGAAGCTTGGGACGCCGGTCCCCTCCACTTT. Full variable domain (outside the CDR3, taken from reference TRBV2 and TRBJ1-6): EPEVTQTPSHQVTQMGQEVILRCVPISNHLYFYWYRQILGQKVEFLVSFYNNEISEKSEIFDDQFSVERPDGSNFTLKIRSTKLEDSAMYFCASSEAWDAGPLHFGNGTRLTVT.

This clonotype has only a few counts. This chain uses TRBV28 with TRBJ1-2; 7 bases are shared with TRBD1. Germline-derived CDR1 and CDR2 are MDHEN and SYDVKM. The CDR3 covers 13 residues. V was clipped by 6 bases and J by 6 bases; unmatched bases: 7. For the CDR3, the DNA is TGTGCCAGCAGGGGAAGGGGGCTCCATGGCTACACCTTC. Its protein is CASRGRGLHGYTF.

The chain uses TRBV27 and TRBJ2-6; D call uncertain. Germline loops: CDR1 MNHEY, CDR2 SMNVEV (reference sequence). V was shortened by 10 bases and J by 0 bases, with 16 bases between the two germline ends. This CDR3 is built from 16 residues. The chain's CDR3 is CATLTVVGSGANVLTF. CDR3 bases: TGTGCCACCCTGACCGTTGTGGGCTCTGGGGCCAACGTCCTGACTTTC.

The chain recombines TRBV5-5 with TRBJ2-7; D gene unclear. The V end was cut by 0 bases, the J end by 6 bases, with 7 bases between. The CDR3 length is 12 residues. Germline values: CDR1 SGHKS, CDR2 YYEKEE (reference sequence). CDR3 bases: TGTGCCAGCAGCTTGGAGGTTGGCGAGCAGTACTTC. Translating it yields CASSLEVGEQYF.

The chain joins TRBV7-9 to TRBJ1-5; D is uncertain. CDR1 SEHNR and CDR2 FQNEAQ come from the germline V gene (reference sequence). With 3 bases removed from V and 7 bases from J, the gap between germline ends came to 10 bases. This CDR3 has 13 residues. The CDR3 loop reads CASSFKSQQPQHF. The CDR3 DNA follows: TGTGCCAGCAGCTTTAAGTCGCAGCAGCCCCAGCATTTT. Combining the CDR3 with reference TRBV7-9 and TRBJ1-5 gives the whole variable domain DTGVSQNPRHKITKRGQNVTFRCDPISEHNRLYWYRQTLGQGPEFLTYFQNEAQLEKSRLLSDRFSAERPKGSFSTLEIQRTEQGDSAMYLCASSFKSQQPQHFGDGTRLSIL.

This rearrangement joins TRBV28 to TRBJ2-6; D is unclear. Trimming shortened V by 2 bases and J by 0 bases, and 5 bases separated the two germline ends. The CDR3 runs 15 residues. Germline CDR1 reads MDHEN; CDR2 reads SYDVKM. The CDR3 sequence: CASSLGPSGANVLTF. In DNA, the CDR3 is TGTGCCAGCAGTTTAGGACCCTCTGGGGCCAACGTCCTGACTTTC.

This clonotype has only a few counts. The V gene is TRBV11-2, the J gene TRBJ2-7, with 10 positions matching TRBD1. The CDR3 sequence is 15 residues long. Per germline, CDR1 SGHAT and CDR2 FQNNGV. V trimming: 6 bases; J trimming: 3 bases; junction bases outside the gene matches: 8. CDR3 sequence reads: CASSLGQGTLYEQYF. The CDR3 DNA reads TGTGCCAGCAGTCTGGGACAGGGGACCCTCTACGAGCAGTACTTC.

This clonotype turned up a few times. This chain joins TRBV11-2 and TRBJ2-5, with TRBD2 matching 9 bases. The CDR3 contains 16 residues. Per germline, CDR1 SGHAT and CDR2 FQNNGV. The V and J ends lost 5 bases and 6 bases, in that order; junction bases with no gene match: 13. The chain's CDR3 is CASSLGPGTSRKTQYF. DNA for the CDR3: TGTGCCAGCAGCCTGGGGCCCGGGACTAGCAGAAAGACCCAGTACTTC.

This clonotype has only a few counts. This chain uses TRBV30 with TRBJ1-5; a possible D gene is TRBD1 (6 bases). The CDR3 loop spans 13 amino acids. Germline V gene lookup returns CDR1 GTSNPN and CDR2 SVGIG (reference sequence). Deletions cut 2 bases from V and 4 bases from J, with 9 bases between. Here the CDR3 DNA reads TGTGCCTGGAGTAAGGGGGGGAATCAGCCCCAGCATTTT. Translation gives CAWSKGGNQPQHF.

V gene TRBV27 combines with J gene TRBJ1-4; TRBD1 aligns across 11 bases. Germline-derived CDR1 and CDR2 are MNHEY and SMNVEV (reference sequence). The trim removed 4 bases at V and 7 bases at J, leaving 5 bases unmatched. This CDR3 spans 15 amino acids. CDR3 coding DNA: TGTGCCAGCAGTTCCCGGGACAGGGGGGTTGAAAAACTGTTTTTT. This encodes CASSSRDRGVEKLFF.

In its sample, this clonotype was seen a few times. The rearrangement joins TRBV6-5 to TRBJ1-5; no clear D. The germline CDR1 and CDR2 sequences are MNHEY and SVGAGI. The CDR3 consists of 14 residues. Trimming left V 8 bases short and J 0 bases short, with 11 bases between. Here the CDR3 DNA reads TGTGCCAGCGGAAAGTCTTATAGCAATCAGCCCCAGCATTTT. It encodes CASGKSYSNQPQHF.

This clonotype was counted only a few times. This chain uses TRBV4-3 with TRBJ2-1; D not certain. CDR3 length: 14 amino acids. The germline gives CDR1 LGHNA, CDR2 YSLEER. Trimming left V 3 bases short and J 7 bases short, with 13 bases between. CDR3 amino acids: CASSQGHRENEQFF. Here the CDR3 DNA reads TGCGCCAGCAGCCAGGGCCACAGAGAGAATGAGCAGTTCTTC.

A few counts support this clonotype. The V and J genes are TRBV10-3 and TRBJ2-1; 9 bases align to TRBD2. Germline assignment: CDR1 ENHRY and CDR2 SYGVKD. The CDR3 contains 14 residues. Trimming at V came to 6 bases and at J to 4 bases, leaving 4 bases not matched to a gene. The CDR3 loop reads CAIRRTSEYNEQFF. Written as DNA, the CDR3 is TGTGCCATCAGAAGGACTAGCGAGTACAATGAGCAGTTCTTC.

This sequence joins TRBV20-1 and TRBJ2-2; 10 nucleotides agree with TRBD2. Per the germline V gene, CDR1 is DFQATT and CDR2 is SNEGSKA (reference sequence). J lost 6 bases, V lost 6 bases, and 7 bases had no gene match. This CDR3 has 14 residues. This CDR3 reads CSAETSGWAGELFF. The DNA for the CDR3 is TGCAGTGCCGAGACTAGCGGGTGGGCCGGGGAGCTGTTTTTT.

This clonotype appeared a few times. J is TRBJ2-3 and V is TRBV19; 7 positions match TRBD2. Germline-derived CDR1 and CDR2 are LNHDA and SQIVND (reference sequence). This CDR3 is 13 amino acids long. Trimming cost V 3 bases and J 8 bases; bases outside gene matches: 5. CDR3 region: CASSIGGRATQYF. The CDR3, as DNA: TGTGCCAGTAGTATCGGAGGGAGGGCTACGCAGTATTTT.

This clonotype was seen more than once but under ten times. One end of the junction fails to match germline, which may point to a read error. The rearrangement links TRBV3-1 to TRBJ2-1; the match to TRBD2 covers 11 bases. The germline V gene encodes CDR1 LGHDT and CDR2 YNNKEL (reference sequence). This CDR3 region has 14 residues. CDR3 loop: CASSQEPSGGKMIF. The CDR3, as DNA: TGTGCCAGCAGCCAAGAGCCTAGCGGGGGGAAGATGATCTTC.

The V and J genes are TRBV27 and TRBJ1-5; no reliable D call. V was shortened by 5 bases and J by 7 bases, with 21 bases between the two germline ends. CDR1 MNHEY and CDR2 SMNVEV come from the germline V gene (reference sequence). CDR3 length: 16 residues. The CDR3 region is CASSITFWESGQPQHF. In DNA, the CDR3 is TGTGCCAGCAGTATTACCTTTTGGGAGTCGGGGCAGCCCCAGCATTTT.

This clonotype was seen many times. V and J are TRBV10-3 and TRBJ2-7, with unresolved D. V shed 2 bases and J shed 0 bases, with 11 bases lying between them. Germline V gives CDR1 ENHRY, CDR2 SYGVKD. This CDR3 is 15 amino acids long. CDR3 protein: CAISEDPRSSYEQYF. The DNA for the CDR3 is TGTGCCATCAGTGAGGACCCCAGAAGCTCCTACGAGCAGTACTTC.

The rearrangement uses TRBV5-5 and TRBJ2-2, with D tentatively TRBD2 (6 bases). CDR3 length: 15 amino acids. V was trimmed by 3 bases and J by 4 bases, leaving 13 bases between them. Per germline, CDR1 SGHKS and CDR2 YYEKEE (reference sequence). CDR3 protein: CASSSSGTGTGELFF. The CDR3 nucleotides are TGTGCCAGCAGCTCCTCCGGGACTGGCACCGGGGAGCTGTTTTTT.

This rearrangement joins TRBV12-3 or TRBV12-4 to TRBJ2-7, with TRBD2 matching over 15 bases. This CDR3 is built from 15 residues. V shed 4 bases and J 4 bases; nucleotides not matched to a gene: 2. CDR3 in DNA: TGTGCCAGCAGTTGGACTAGCGGGAGGGGTTACGAGCAGTACTTC. Amino acids: CASSWTSGRGYEQYF.

This chain connects TRBV19 to TRBJ2-7; D not certain. Germline CDR1 LNHDA, CDR2 SQIVND (reference sequence). V dropped 3 bases and J dropped 6 bases, with 15 bases sitting between them. The CDR3 spans 14 residues. In DNA, the CDR3 is TGTGCCAGTAGTATCAGAGACGGAAGGTTCGAGCAGTACTTC. As protein: CASSIRDGRFEQYF.

The chain joins TRBV5-1 to TRBJ2-5; weak D call: TRBD1 (5 bases). Germline loops: CDR1 SGHRS, CDR2 YFSETQ. Trimming pared 4 bases from V and 5 bases from J, leaving 21 bases between. The CDR3 contains 16 residues. In DNA, the CDR3 is TGCGCCAGCAGCCCTCTTCAGGGTTGGGGTCAGGAGACCCAGTACTTC. Its translation: CASSPLQGWGQETQYF.

The chain employs TRBV29-1 and TRBJ1-4; D unclear. The CDR3 contains 9 residues. The germline V gene encodes CDR1 SQVTM and CDR2 ANQGSEA. The CDR3 DNA is TGCGACGGGAAGGAAAAACTGTTTTTT. This translates into CDGKEKLFF. The full variable domain, its missing parts supplied by reference TRBV29-1 and TRBJ1-4, is SAVISQKPSRDICQRGTSLTIQCQVDSQVTMMFWYRQQPGQSLTLIATANQGSEATYESGFVIDKFPISRPNLTFSTLTVSNMSPEDSSIYLCDGKEKLFFGSGTQLSVL.

There are a few counts of this clonotype. The genes are TRBV5-5 and TRBJ2-5; no reliable D call. Germline CDR1 reads SGHKS; CDR2 reads YYEKEE (reference sequence). V dropped 0 bases and J dropped 4 bases, with 7 bases sitting between them. The CDR3 covers 13 residues. The CDR3 loop reads CASSLAWRETQYF. For the CDR3, the DNA is TGTGCCAGCAGCTTGGCATGGCGAGAGACCCAGTACTTC.

This clonotype came up many times. This chain links TRBV7-2 with TRBJ2-1, with D perhaps TRBD1 or TRBD2 (5 bases each). Trimming pared 4 bases from V and 6 bases from J, leaving 16 bases between. CDR1 and CDR2 from the germline V gene are SGHTA and FQGNSA. The CDR3 loop spans 15 amino acids. CDR3 sequence reads: CASSSVPRDPNEQFF. In DNA, the CDR3 is TGTGCCAGCAGCTCAGTCCCCAGGGACCCCAATGAGCAGTTCTTC.

This clonotype was counted between two and nine times. The chain joins TRBV5-1 to TRBJ2-3, with D perhaps TRBD1 (6 bases). This CDR3 contains 14 residues. Germline values: CDR1 SGHRS, CDR2 YFSETQ. Trimming pared 5 bases from V and 0 bases from J, leaving 10 bases between. The CDR3 nucleotides read TGCGCCAGCAGGAAACAGGGAAGCACAGATACGCAGTATTTT. Translation: CASRKQGSTDTQYF.

The chain combines TRBV11-2 with TRBJ2-1; possibly TRBD2 for D (6 bases). This CDR3 region has 15 residues. Between the trimmed V and J ends, which lost 0 bases and 8 bases, there was a span of 14 bases. Germline V gene data show CDR1 as SGHAT and CDR2 as FQNNGV. The CDR3 DNA is TGTGCCAGCAGCTTAGAAATAGGAGGGCTCGATGAGCAGTTCTTC. Encoded protein: CASSLEIGGLDEQFF.

This clonotype was detected only a few times. The chain links TRBV5-5 to TRBJ2-7; TRBD1 is a possible D gene (6 bases). Between the trimmed V and J ends, which lost 1 base and 6 bases, there was a span of 23 bases. Germline values: CDR1 SGHKS, CDR2 YYEKEE (reference sequence). The CDR3 extends over 17 amino acids. The CDR3 loop is CASSLTGQGLTLGEQYF. The CDR3 DNA reads as TGTGCCAGCAGCTTGACAGGGCAAGGTCTGACCTTAGGCGAGCAGTACTTC.